One sample yielded the 15 T cell receptor beta chains listed below, sequenced in a study of T cells after yellow fever vaccination. TCRdb independently ran MiXCR on the 5' RACE reads; one entry per CDR3 protein. The table has hundreds of thousands of distinct CDR3 sequences, around 3.6% seen once. This specimen consisted of PBMCs, obtained on the day of the yellow fever booster vaccination. These receptors were taken from a man between 18 and 29 years old who received the YFV17D yellow fever vaccine.

This chain connects TRBV7-2 to TRBJ1-2; TRBD1 matches 7 bases. The length of the CDR3 is 14 residues. V lost 2 bases to trimming and J lost 7 bases; unmatched junction nucleotides: 7. CDR1 is SGHTA, CDR2 FQGNSA, per germline. CDR3 protein: CASSLLTGLSGYTF. The DNA for the CDR3 is TGTGCCAGCAGCTTATTGACAGGGCTTAGTGGCTACACCTTC.

This clonotype was seen repeatedly, ten times or more. This rearrangement joins TRBV5-1 to TRBJ2-1; the D gene is possibly TRBD1 (6 bases). Germline lookup yields CDR1 SGHRS and CDR2 YFSETQ. The CDR3 runs 15 residues. V shed 0 bases and J shed 0 bases, with 7 bases lying between them. CDR3 region: CASSLGGLSYNEQFF. The CDR3 bases are TGCGCCAGCAGCTTGGGGGGGCTCTCCTACAATGAGCAGTTCTTC. Complete variable domain (other parts from reference TRBV5-1 and TRBJ2-1): KAGVTQTPRYLIKTRGQQVTLSCSPISGHRSVSWYQQTPGQGLQFLFEYFSETQRNKGNFPGRFSGRQFSNSRSEMNVSTLELGDSALYLCASSLGGLSYNEQFFGPGTRLTVL.

This clonotype was seen many times. The genes are TRBV15 and TRBJ2-5, with TRBD2 identical over 11 bases. V trimming: 6 bases; J trimming: 5 bases; junction bases outside the gene matches: 8. This CDR3 has 15 residues. Germline V gene sequence: CDR1 LNHNV, CDR2 YYDKDF (reference sequence). In nucleotides, the CDR3 is TGTGCCACCAGTTTTAGCGGGGGGGCTTTTGAGACCCAGTACTTC. Protein sequence: CATSFSGGAFETQYF.

The rearrangement links TRBV6-5 to TRBJ1-2; possibly TRBD1 for D (6 bases). CDR3 length: 15 amino acids. Germline CDR1 is MNHEY and CDR2 is SVGAGI. V dropped 6 bases and J dropped 6 bases, with 20 bases sitting between them. CDR3 in amino acids: CASSPRDNIFHGYTF. Written as DNA, the CDR3 is TGTGCCAGCAGCCCCCGGGACAACATTTTCCATGGCTACACCTTC.

This clonotype came up many times. For the CDR3, the DNA is TGTGCCACCAGCAGATCCCTAGCGGGGGACACCGGGGAGCTGTTTTTT. This gives the protein CATSRSLAGDTGELFF. The chain is built from TRBV15 and TRBJ2-2; 10 bases agree with TRBD2. V shed 2 bases and J 3 bases; nucleotides not matched to a gene: 3. Per germline, CDR1 LNHNV and CDR2 YYDKDF (reference sequence). This CDR3 comprises 16 residues.

This chain links TRBV5-4 with TRBJ1-2, with 8 bases identical to TRBD1. V shed 4 bases, J shed 4 bases, and the junction held 6 bases outside the gene matches. The germline CDR1 and CDR2 sequences are SGHNT and YYREEE (reference sequence). This CDR3 has 14 amino acids. In DNA form, the CDR3 reads TGTGCCAGCAGCCCTCCGGACAGGGCCTATGGCTACACCTTC. This encodes CASSPPDRAYGYTF.

This clonotype was picked up many times. The chain recombines TRBV27 with TRBJ2-5; D is undetermined. The CDR3 spans 13 residues. Germline V CDR1 and CDR2: MNHEY, SMNVEV (reference sequence). Trimming pared 5 bases from V and 5 bases from J, leaving 12 bases between. CDR3 region: CASSSIGWETQYF. DNA for the CDR3: TGTGCCAGCAGTAGTATAGGGTGGGAGACCCAGTACTTC.

This clonotype has at least ten counts. The chain has TRBV6-5 and TRBJ2-1, with D possibly being TRBD1 or TRBD2 (5 bases each). The CDR3 totals 15 residues. V dropped 8 bases and J dropped 2 bases, with 16 bases sitting between them. Germline loops: CDR1 MNHEY, CDR2 SVGAGI. The CDR3 protein is CASSGTAGPYNEQFF. The CDR3 DNA sequence: TGTGCCAGCTCGGGAACGGCAGGGCCCTACAATGAGCAGTTCTTC.

Ten or more counts support this clonotype. This chain joins TRBV7-2 and TRBJ2-7; D is unresolved. The germline V gene has CDR1 SGHTA and CDR2 FQGNSA. This CDR3 has 14 residues. The V end lost 4 bases, the J end lost 3 bases, and 13 bases lay between the germline ends. CDR3 sequence (DNA): TGTGCCAGCAGCTCACGGACCCTAGACTACGAGCAGTACTTC. Translated, it gives CASSSRTLDYEQYF.

This clonotype was counted at least ten times. This sequence joins TRBV2 and TRBJ2-3; no clear D gene. This CDR3 region has 10 residues. The V and J ends lost 7 bases and 5 bases respectively, with 4 bases between them. Germline assignment: CDR1 SNHLY and CDR2 FYNNEI. The chain's CDR3 is CASNEDTQYF. For the CDR3, the DNA is TGTGCCAGCAACGAAGATACGCAGTATTTT.

This clonotype was counted many times. The chain links TRBV6-2 or TRBV6-3 to TRBJ2-7, with no clear D. The CDR3 extends over 13 amino acids. Trimming removed 6 bases from V and 4 bases from J, with 13 bases in between. Germline CDR1 and CDR2: MNHEY and SVGEGT. DNA of the CDR3: TGTGCCAGCAGCAAAGGACCCCATTACGAGCAGTACGTC. Translating it yields CASSKGPHYEQYV.

In its sample, this clonotype was seen many times. In DNA, the CDR3 is TGTGCCAGCAGTTCCCAGGAGCGCAGCTATGGCTACACCTTC. The encoded protein is CASSSQERSYGYTF. The chain has TRBV12-3 or TRBV12-4 and TRBJ1-2; no definite D call. Trimming removed 4 bases from V and 4 bases from J, with 13 bases in between. The CDR3 contains 14 residues.

This clonotype has more than one count but fewer than ten. The CDR3 reads CASSRPTSSGGTPSSYNEQFF. Written as DNA, the CDR3 is TGTGCCAGCAGCCGACCGACTTCTAGCGGGGGGACCCCGAGCTCCTACAATGAGCAGTTCTTC. The chain employs TRBV7-2 and TRBJ2-1; 11 bases fit TRBD2. The germline gives CDR1 SGHTA, CDR2 FQGNSA. The CDR3 totals 21 residues. The V segment lost 5 bases and the J segment 0 bases; nucleotides outside the gene matches: 18.

This clonotype was seen ten or more times. The V and J genes are TRBV12-3 or TRBV12-4 and TRBJ2-7, with D unresolved. CDR3 length equals 14 residues. V shed 1 base and J shed 7 bases, with 14 bases lying between them. This CDR3 reads CASSLGVGAWEQYV. CDR3 coding DNA: TGTGCCAGCAGTTTAGGGGTAGGAGCATGGGAGCAGTACGTC.

This clonotype has ten or more counts. The chain combines TRBV5-1 with TRBJ1-5; D remains ambiguous. The V end lost 4 bases, the J end lost 2 bases, and 13 bases lay between the germline ends. This CDR3 comprises 15 residues. Germline V gene lookup returns CDR1 SGHRS and CDR2 YFSETQ. The chain's CDR3 is CASSQDPGGNQPQHF. CDR3 nucleotide sequence: TGCGCCAGCAGCCAGGACCCTGGGGGCAATCAGCCCCAGCATTTT.